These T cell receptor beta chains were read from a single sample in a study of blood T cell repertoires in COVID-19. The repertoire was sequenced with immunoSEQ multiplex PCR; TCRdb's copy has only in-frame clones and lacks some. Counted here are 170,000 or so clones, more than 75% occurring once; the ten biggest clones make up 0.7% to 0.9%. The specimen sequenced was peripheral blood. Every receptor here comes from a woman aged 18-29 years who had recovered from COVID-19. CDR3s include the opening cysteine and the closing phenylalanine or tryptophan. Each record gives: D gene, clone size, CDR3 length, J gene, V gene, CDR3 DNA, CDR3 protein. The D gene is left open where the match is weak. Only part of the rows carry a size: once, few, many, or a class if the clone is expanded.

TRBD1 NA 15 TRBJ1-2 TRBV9 TGTGCCAGCAGCGTAGGCTTACAGGGGAACTATGGCTACACCTTC CASSVGLQGNYGYTF
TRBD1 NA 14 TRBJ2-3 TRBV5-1 TGCGCCAGCAGCTTCGGACAGGTGGCGGATACGCAGTATTTT CASSFGQVADTQYF
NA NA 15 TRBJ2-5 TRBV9 TGTGCCAGCAGCGTAGCTTCAGCGGTCCAAGAGACCCAGTACTTC CASSVASAVQETQYF
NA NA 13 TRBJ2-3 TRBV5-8 TGTGCCAGTGGAGTCCTTGGCACAGATACGCAGTATTTT CASGVLGTDTQYF
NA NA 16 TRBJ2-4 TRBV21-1 TGTGCCAGCAGTAAAGACAGGGGGTTAGCCAAAAACATTCAGTACTTC CASSKDRGLAKNIQYF
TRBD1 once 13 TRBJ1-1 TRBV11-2 TGTGCCAGCAGCTTAGATGGCGGGACAGACGATAACTTT CASSLDGGTDDNF
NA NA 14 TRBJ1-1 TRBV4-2 TGTGCCAGCAGCCAAGTGGAGGTGAACACTGAAGCTTTCTTT CASSQVEVNTEAFF
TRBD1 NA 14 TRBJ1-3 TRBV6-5 TGTGCCAGCAAGGGACAGAGCTCTGGAAACACCATATATTTT CASKGQSSGNTIYF
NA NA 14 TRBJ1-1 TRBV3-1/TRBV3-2 TGTGCCAGCAGCCAAGGAGCCGGGGTCACTGAAGCTTTCTTT CASSQGAGVTEAFF
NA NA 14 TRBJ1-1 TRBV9 TGTGCCAGCAGCGTCAGGGATATGAACACTGAAGCTTTCTTT CASSVRDMNTEAFF
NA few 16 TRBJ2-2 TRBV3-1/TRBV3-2 TGTGCCAGCAGCCCCAGACAGCTAACGAACACCGGGGAGCTGTTTTTT CASSPRQLTNTGELFF
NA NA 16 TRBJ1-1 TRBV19 TGTGCCAGTAGTTACTTATTAAGCCTTCTGAACACTGAAGCTTTCTTT CASSYLLSLLNTEAFF
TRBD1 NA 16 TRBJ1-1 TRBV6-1 TGTGCCAGCAGTGCAAGCTTGGACAGGGTGAACACTGAAGCTTTCTTT CASSASLDRVNTEAFF
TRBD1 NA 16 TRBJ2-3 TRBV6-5 TGTGCCAGCAGTTACTCCGGGACAGGAGTACCAGATACGCAGTATTTT CASSYSGTGVPDTQYF
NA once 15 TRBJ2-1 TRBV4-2 TGTGCCAGCAGCCGGCGAGCGGAGGGCCACAATGAGCAGTTCTTC CASSRRAEGHNEQFF
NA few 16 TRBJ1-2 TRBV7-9 TGTGCCAGCAGCTTATCCGGGAGGGGCCCCTCTTATGGCTACACCTTC CASSLSGRGPSYGYTF
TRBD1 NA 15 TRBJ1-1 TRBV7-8 TGTGCCAGCAGCTTAGCCGACAGGGTTTTATCTGAAGCTTTCTTT CASSLADRVLSEAFF
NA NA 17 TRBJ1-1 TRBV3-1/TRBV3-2 TGTGCCAGCAGTGCGAGCGGGACCCCGATGGGGGACACTGAAGCTTTCTTT CASSASGTPMGDTEAFF
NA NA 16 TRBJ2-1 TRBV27 TGTGCCAGCAGTTCCCCATCGAGTTTCTCCTACAATGAGCAGTTCTTC CASSSPSSFSYNEQFF
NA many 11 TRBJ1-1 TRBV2 TGTGCCAGCAGTGAGTCAGGGGAAGCTTTCTTT CASSESGEAFF
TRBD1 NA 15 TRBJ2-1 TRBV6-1 TGTGCCAGCAGTGCGGACAGGAGCTCCTACAATGAGCAGTTCTTC CASSADRSSYNEQFF
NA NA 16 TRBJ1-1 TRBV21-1 TGTGCCAGCAGCCCCCTTATGGGACACTGGAACACTGAAGCTTTCTTT CASSPLMGHWNTEAFF
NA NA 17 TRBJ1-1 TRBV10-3 TGTGCCATCAGTGAGAGAGGTGGCGCGACAGTGAGTCCTGGGGCTTTCTTT CAISERGGATVSPGAFF
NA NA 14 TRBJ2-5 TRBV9 TGTGCCAGCAGCGGCGGAGCGCACAAAGAGACCCAGTACTTC CASSGGAHKETQYF
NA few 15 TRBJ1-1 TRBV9 TGTGCCAGCAGCCCCCGCGACCTGGGCCGGACTGAAGCTTTCTTT CASSPRDLGRTEAFF
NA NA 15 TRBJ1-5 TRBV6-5 TGTGCCAGCAGTACCCCGGACATCCCCAGGGGGCCCCAGCATTTT CASSTPDIPRGPQHF
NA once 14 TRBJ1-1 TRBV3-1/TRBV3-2 TGTGCCAGCAGCCAACCGCACAAGAACACTGAAGCTTTCTTT CASSQPHKNTEAFF
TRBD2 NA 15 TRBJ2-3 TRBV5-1 TGCGCCAGCAGCCCCGGACTAGCTGGGACAGATACGCAGTATTTT CASSPGLAGTDTQYF
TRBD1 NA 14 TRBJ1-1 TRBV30 TGTGCCTGGAGTACCGGGACAGGGAACACTGAAGCTTTCTTT CAWSTGTGNTEAFF
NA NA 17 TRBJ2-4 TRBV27 TGTGCCAGCAGTCCAAACCCGGACAGCCCTAATAAAAACATTCAGTACTTC CASSPNPDSPNKNIQYF
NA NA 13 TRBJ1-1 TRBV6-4 TGTGCCAGCAGTGAACAGTCGAACACTGAAGCTTTCTTT CASSEQSNTEAFF
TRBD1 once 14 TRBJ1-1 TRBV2 TGTGCCAGCAGTGAGAGGACAGGGAACACTGAAGCTTTCTTT CASSERTGNTEAFF
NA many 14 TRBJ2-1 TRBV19 TGTGCCAGTAGTCCCGAGAGCTCCTACAATGAGCAGTTCTTC CASSPESSYNEQFF
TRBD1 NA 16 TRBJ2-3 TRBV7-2 TGTGCCAGCAGCTTAGGGCGGGACAGGGGGACAGATACGCAGTATTTT CASSLGRDRGTDTQYF
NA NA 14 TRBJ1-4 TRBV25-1 TGTGCCAGCAGTGGTGGTCTCGGGAATGAAAAACTGTTTTTT CASSGGLGNEKLFF
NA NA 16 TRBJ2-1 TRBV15 TGTGCCACCAGCAGAGATCGGGGTAGAGATTACAATGAGCAGTTCTTC CATSRDRGRDYNEQFF
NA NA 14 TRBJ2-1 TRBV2 TGTGCCAGCACGGAGCTCTCTGCCTACAATGAGCAGTTCTTC CASTELSAYNEQFF
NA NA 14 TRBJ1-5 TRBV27 TGTGCCAGCAGTTTCTTGGGCCTGAATCAGCCCCAGCATTTT CASSFLGLNQPQHF
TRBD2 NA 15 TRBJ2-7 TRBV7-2 TGTGCCAGCAGCTTACAAGCGGGGACTTCCTACGAGCAGTACTTC CASSLQAGTSYEQYF
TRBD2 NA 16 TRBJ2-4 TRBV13 TGTGCCAGCAGCCCTGCTGCGGGAGTGGGCAAAAACATTCAGTACTTC CASSPAAGVGKNIQYF
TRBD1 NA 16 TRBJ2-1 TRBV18 TGTGCCAGCTCACTTTTAGGACAGGGTAATAACAATGAGCAGTTCTTC CASSLLGQGNNNEQFF
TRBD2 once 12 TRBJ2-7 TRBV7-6 TGTGCCAGCAGCCATAGCGGGGGGGAGCAGTACTTC CASSHSGGEQYF
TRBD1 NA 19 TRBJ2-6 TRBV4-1 TGCGCCAGCAGGCGGACAGGGGCCTTGTCTTTCTCTGGGGCCAACGTCCTGACTTTC CASRRTGALSFSGANVLTF
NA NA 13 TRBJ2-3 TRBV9 TGTGCCAGCAGCATTACTAACACAGATACGCAGTATTTT CASSITNTDTQYF